One sample yielded the 11 T cell receptor beta chains listed below, sequenced in a study of early T cells in non-severe SARS-CoV-2 infection. TCRdb re-called the 5' RACE reads through MiXCR, storing one row per CDR3 protein. The table shows 60,000 or so distinct CDR3 sequences, with roughly 12% occurring only once. The source material was whole blood, sampled at baseline. These receptors all come from an adult who was a healthcare worker with PCR-confirmed SARS-CoV-2 infection or an uninfected control (not recorded which).

This sequence joins TRBV6-2 or TRBV6-3 and TRBJ1-2; no reliable D call. CDR3 length: 14 amino acids. V was clipped by 5 bases and J by 4 bases, with 14 bases between them. CDR1 is MNHEY and CDR2 is SVGEGT in the germline V gene. CDR3 amino acids: CASSPPGSPYGYTF. The CDR3 DNA follows: TGTGCCAGCAGTCCGCCCGGGAGTCCCTATGGCTACACCTTC.

V gene TRBV7-9 combines with J gene TRBJ2-5; no reliable D call. The germline V gene encodes CDR1 SEHNR and CDR2 FQNEAQ (reference sequence). The CDR3 spans 14 residues. The V end was cut by 0 bases, the J end by 4 bases, with 9 bases between. For the CDR3, the DNA is TGTGCCAGCAGCTTAGCAACTCTTCGAGAGACCCAGTACTTC. Translating gives CASSLATLRETQYF.

This clonotype was detected only a few times. The chain is built from TRBV18 and TRBJ2-3; a weak D match, TRBD2 (6 bases). The CDR3 is 13 residues long. Trimming pared 6 bases from V and 0 bases from J, leaving 7 bases between. Looked up from germline, CDR1 is KGHSH and CDR2 is LQKENI. DNA of the CDR3: TGTGCCAGCTCCGGGACTAGCACAGATACGCAGTATTTT. Translation: CASSGTSTDTQYF.

DNA for the CDR3: TGCAGCGGGGTCGGAACGGACCAAGAGACCCAGTACTTC. Its protein is CSGVGTDQETQYF. The chain recombines TRBV29-1 with TRBJ2-5; unclear D gene. V was pared by 7 bases and J by 0 bases, with 12 bases between. This CDR3 comprises 13 residues. Germline assignment: CDR1 SQVTM and CDR2 ANQGSEA. The complete variable domain, with remaining parts taken from reference TRBV29-1 and TRBJ2-5, reads SAVISQKPSRDICQRGTSLTIQCQVDSQVTMMFWYRQQPGQSLTLIATANQGSEATYESGFVIDKFPISRPNLTFSTLTVSNMSPEDSSIYLCSGVGTDQETQYFGPGTRLLVL.

This sequence joins TRBV7-2 and TRBJ1-1; TRBD1 might be the D (5 bases). Germline V lookup: CDR1 SGHTA, CDR2 FQGNSA. CDR3 size: 14 residues. The germline V and J ends were trimmed by 5 bases and 10 bases, with 20 bases remaining between them. The CDR3, as DNA: TGTGCCAGCAGCCCCGGGGAAAGAGGTAGGGGAGCTTTCTTT. It encodes CASSPGERGRGAFF.

The gene calls are TRBV19 and TRBJ2-7; D uncertain. CDR3 length equals 14 residues. V shed 6 bases and J shed 1 base, with 13 bases lying between them. Germline assignment: CDR1 LNHDA and CDR2 SQIVND (reference sequence). The CDR3 DNA reads TGTGCCAGTAGCCCGATCTGGGGATCCTACGAGCAGTACTTC. This codes for CASSPIWGSYEQYF.

This clonotype was seen a handful of times. The J gene is TRBJ1-1, the V gene TRBV27; a possible D gene is TRBD1 (5 bases). Trimming left V 5 bases short and J 3 bases short, with 10 bases between. Germline CDR1 MNHEY, CDR2 SMNVEV (reference sequence). This CDR3 is built from 13 residues. CDR3 coding DNA: TGTGCCAGCAGTGATATACAGGACACTGAAGCTTTCTTT. Translating gives CASSDIQDTEAFF.

This clonotype appeared a few times. The rearrangement uses TRBV25-1 and TRBJ1-1; D is unresolved. From germline, CDR1 is MGHDK and CDR2 SYGVNS. With 2 bases removed from V and 8 bases from J, the gap between germline ends came to 9 bases. The CDR3 is 12 amino acids. The CDR3: CASSEGRAEAFF. Here the CDR3 DNA reads TGTGCCAGCAGTGAAGGACGGGCCGAAGCTTTCTTT.

The J gene is TRBJ1-5, the V gene TRBV5-8; the D gene is possibly TRBD1 (6 bases). Per germline, CDR1 SGHTS and CDR2 YDEGEE. V was clipped by 1 base and J by 1 base, with 21 bases between them. This CDR3 is built from 19 residues. CDR3: CASSLMMSVGGASNQPQHF. DNA of the CDR3: TGTGCCAGCAGCTTGATGATGTCCGTAGGGGGGGCGAGCAATCAGCCCCAGCATTTT. Together with reference TRBV5-8 and TRBJ1-5, the CDR3 gives the full variable domain: EAGVTQSPTHLIKTRGQQATLRCSPISGHTSVYWYQQALGLGLQFLLWYDEGEERNRGNFPPRFSGRQFPNYSSELNVNALELEDSALYLCASSLMMSVGGASNQPQHFGDGTRLSIL.

In DNA, the CDR3 is TGCGCCAGCAGCCATGCCATTACAGGGAGGACTGAAGCTTTCTTT. It specifies CASSHAITGRTEAFF. The chain carries TRBV4-3 and TRBJ1-1; tentatively, D is TRBD1 (6 bases). Germline assignment: CDR1 LGHNA and CDR2 YSLEER. The CDR3 covers 15 residues. The V and J ends lost 3 bases and 5 bases respectively, with 16 bases between them.

This clonotype showed up many times. The genes are TRBV4-3 and TRBJ2-7; D is unresolved. The CDR3 contains 13 residues. Trimming left V 1 base short and J 6 bases short, with 10 bases between. Germline CDR1 and CDR2: LGHNA and YSLEER. CDR3 DNA: TGCGCCAGCAGCCAAGTTTCCCTCGGCGAGCAGTACTTC. Translation: CASSQVSLGEQYF.